These 31 T cell receptor beta chains originate from one sample sequenced in a study of blood T cell repertoires in COVID-19. TCRdb keeps only in-frame clones here, not all; method: immunoSEQ multiplex PCR. The table records about 360,000 clones, 80% to 90% of them present only once. Sequenced input: peripheral blood. These receptors were collected from a woman aged 55-70 years with COVID-19, enrolled during active disease.

The chain joins TRBV6-5 to TRBJ1-5; D not resolved. Germline loops: CDR1 MNHEY, CDR2 SVGAGI. CDR3 length: 13 residues. Trimming took off 6 bases at V and 4 bases at J, with 10 bases between the two ends. The CDR3 region has the DNA TGTGCCAGCAGGGAGGATCCGAATCAGCCCCAGCATTTT. Translating it yields CASREDPNQPQHF.

The chain is built from TRBV3-1 (or the pseudogene TRBV3-2) and TRBJ2-7; TRBD2 is a possible D gene (5 bases). The germline V and J ends were trimmed by 4 bases and 3 bases, with 10 bases remaining between them. Germline V gene lookup returns CDR1 LGHDT and CDR2 YNNKEL (reference sequence). There are 13 residues in the CDR3. The CDR3 reads CASSPGIHYEQYF. DNA of the CDR3: TGTGCCAGCAGCCCGGGGATCCACTACGAGCAGTACTTC.

This clone occurred a few times. This CDR3 is CASSLPAGWGNTEAFF. CDR3 nucleotide sequence: TGTGCCAGCAGCCTCCCGGCAGGGTGGGGAAACACTGAAGCTTTCTTT. This chain links TRBV6-2 or TRBV6-3 with TRBJ1-1; TRBD1 is a possible D gene (5 bases). Trimming took 6 bases from V and 2 from J, leaving 19 bases between them. CDR3 length: 16 amino acids. Germline loops: CDR1 MNHEY, CDR2 SVGEGT.

The chain couples TRBV4-1 to TRBJ2-3, with D perhaps TRBD2 (5 bases). V lost 4 bases and J 0 bases, leaving 11 bases between the germline ends. The CDR3 contains 15 residues. Per germline, CDR1 MGHRA and CDR2 YSYEKL. The CDR3 sequence is CASSLTRTSTDTQYF. The CDR3 DNA follows: TGCGCCAGCAGCCTAACGAGGACTAGCACAGATACGCAGTATTTT.

The chain couples TRBV11-1 to TRBJ2-7, with TRBD1 identical over 7 bases. The germline V gene encodes CDR1 SGHAT and CDR2 FQDESV (reference sequence). The CDR3 spans 14 residues. V dropped 2 bases and J dropped 3; count of bases not matched to a gene: 4. CDR3 nucleotides: TGTGCCAGCAGCTTAAGGGGACAGTTCTACGAGCAGTACTTC. As protein: CASSLRGQFYEQYF.

The rearrangement joins TRBV27 to TRBJ2-7; no reliable D call. This CDR3 spans 15 amino acids. The germline V gene encodes CDR1 MNHEY and CDR2 SMNVEV (reference sequence). V lost 6 bases, J lost 3 bases, and 18 bases lay in between. The CDR3 loop is CASRLRDGSLYEQYF. For the CDR3, the DNA is TGTGCCAGCAGACTACGCGACGGGTCCCTCTACGAGCAGTACTTC.

The J gene is TRBJ2-1, the V gene TRBV21-1; TRBD2 was called by the table and not checked on the DNA. TRBV21-1 is marked as a pseudogene. The CDR3 length is 13 residues. The CDR3 sequence is CASTSGPAGEQFF. The DNA for the CDR3 is TGTGCCAGCACTAGCGGGCCGGCGGGGGAGCAGTTCTTC.

This clone has more than one count but fewer than ten. The CDR3 sequence: CASREQGLTDTQYF. CDR3 DNA sequence: TGTGCCAGCAGGGAACAGGGGTTGACGGATACGCAGTATTTT. V is TRBV2 and J is TRBJ2-3, with TRBD1 matching 7 bases. Germline-derived CDR1 and CDR2 are SNHLY and FYNNEI. The V and J ends lost 6 bases and 6 bases, in that order; junction bases with no gene match: 9. This CDR3 contains 14 residues.

This chain connects TRBV11-3 to TRBJ1-4, with 7 nucleotides matching TRBD1. This CDR3 region has 16 residues. CDR1 is SGHNT, CDR2 YENEEA, per germline. V dropped 2 bases and J dropped 7; count of bases not matched to a gene: 10. In DNA form, the CDR3 reads TGTGCCAGCAGCTTATGTAAGGGGGCCGGTGTTGAAAAACTGTTTTTT. Encoded protein: CASSLCKGAGVEKLFF.

This sequence joins TRBV6-5 and TRBJ1-1; D ambiguous. Germline V gene data show CDR1 as MNHEY and CDR2 as SVGAGI. Trimming pared 5 bases from V and 0 bases from J, leaving 13 bases between. The CDR3 loop spans 15 amino acids. The CDR3 reads CASSHRERMNTEAFF. The DNA of the CDR3 is TGTGCCAGCAGTCACAGAGAAAGGATGAACACTGAAGCTTTCTTT.

The chain carries TRBV11-2 and TRBJ1-6; D gene uncertain. This CDR3 spans 17 amino acids. The V and J ends lost 0 bases and 0 bases respectively, with 9 bases between them. Looked up from germline, CDR1 is SGHAT and CDR2 is FQNNGV. CDR3: CASSLETQVSYNSPLHF. CDR3 DNA: TGTGCCAGCAGCTTAGAAACCCAGGTCTCCTATAATTCACCCCTCCACTTT.

The chain combines TRBV27 with TRBJ1-1; 8 bases align to TRBD1. The germline CDR1 and CDR2 sequences are MNHEY and SMNVEV (reference sequence). V gave up 8 bases and J gave up 3 bases; unmatched junction bases: 5. CDR3 size: 13 residues. CDR3 nucleotide sequence: TGTGCCAGCTGGACAGGGTTTGACACTGAAGCTTTCTTT. Protein: CASWTGFDTEAFF.

The chain combines TRBV3-1 (or the pseudogene TRBV3-2) with TRBJ2-1, with 7 bases fitting TRBD1. Per the germline V gene, CDR1 is LGHDT and CDR2 is YNNKEL (reference sequence). Trimming took 4 bases from V and 10 from J; bases not matched to a gene: 4. The CDR3 consists of 12 residues. CDR3 nucleotides: TGTGCCAGCAGCCGGCGACAGGGAGAGCAGTTCTTC. It is translated as CASSRRQGEQFF.

The chain employs TRBV11-2 and TRBJ2-5, with a tentative D call TRBD2 (5 bases). Germline V gene lookup returns CDR1 SGHAT and CDR2 FQNNGV. V was trimmed by 5 bases and J by 5 bases, leaving 15 bases between them. CDR3 length: 14 residues. CDR3: CASSPRVASETQYF. In nucleotides, the CDR3 is TGTGCCAGCAGCCCTAGGGTAGCTAGCGAGACCCAGTACTTC. Based on the CDR3 plus reference TRBV11-2 and TRBJ2-5, the full variable domain is EAGVAQSPRYKIIEKRQSVAFWCNPISGHATLYWYQQILGQGPKLLIQFQNNGVVDDSQLPKDRFSAERLKGVDSTLKIQPAKLEDSAVYLCASSPRVASETQYFGPGTRLLVL.

This clone was recorded once. J is TRBJ2-3 and V is TRBV20-1, with TRBD2 identical over 7 bases. Germline V gene lookup returns CDR1 DFQATT and CDR2 SNEGSKA (reference sequence). Trimming at V came to 3 bases and at J to 2 bases, leaving 8 bases not matched to a gene. The CDR3 contains 15 residues. The CDR3 DNA follows: TGCAGTGCTAGTTGGCCTAGCGGCAACACAGATACGCAGTATTTT. The encoded protein is CSASWPSGNTDTQYF.

As DNA, the CDR3 is TGTGCCAGCACTAGGGGGACACTATACAATGAGCAGTTCTTC. Amino acid sequence: CASTRGTLYNEQFF. The chain combines TRBV7-9 with TRBJ2-1; D might be TRBD1 (6 bases). V gave up 7 bases and J gave up 4 bases, with 14 bases separating them. This CDR3 region has 14 residues. Germline-derived CDR1 and CDR2 are SEHNR and FQNEAQ (reference sequence).

The chain uses TRBV29-1 and TRBJ1-1, with a possible D match to TRBD1 (5 bases). The V gene's germline CDR1 is SQVTM and CDR2 ANQGSEA. The CDR3 is 13 amino acids. Between the trimmed V and J ends, which lost 4 bases and 5 bases, there was a span of 14 bases. The CDR3 nucleotides are TGCAGCGTTGGGTTCGGGGGGAATACTGAAGCTTTCTTT. Translating gives CSVGFGGNTEAFF.

This chain uses TRBV5-4 with TRBJ2-3, with a possible D match to TRBD1 (6 bases). There are 14 residues in the CDR3. With 1 base removed from V and 4 bases from J, the gap between germline ends came to 10 bases. In germline, CDR1 is SGHNT, CDR2 YYREEE (reference sequence). The CDR3 loop is CASSLWGRPDTQYF. The CDR3 DNA reads as TGTGCCAGCAGCTTGTGGGGGCGTCCAGATACGCAGTATTTT.

The CDR3 DNA is TGTGCCAGTAGTCGATCCGGGACTAGCGGGGGGGAGTTCTTC. Protein product: CASSRSGTSGGEFF. J is TRBJ2-1 and V is TRBV19, with 16 bases fitting TRBD2. This CDR3 spans 14 amino acids. After removal of 5 bases from V and 14 bases from J, the junction contained 6 bases not matched to a gene. The germline CDR1 and CDR2 sequences are LNHDA and SQIVND (reference sequence).

V gene TRBV5-1 combines with J gene TRBJ2-3; no clear D gene. The CDR3 has 16 residues. CDR1 and CDR2 (germline): SGHRS, YFSETQ. V dropped 7 bases and J dropped 4 bases, with 22 bases sitting between them. CDR3 DNA: TGCGCCAGCGAGCTACTCGGGTATACTAAGGCAGATACGCAGTATTTT. Translation: CASELLGYTKADTQYF.

CDR3 sequence: CASSLDPGQPRGGSYNEQFF. The CDR3 bases are TGTGCCAGCAGCTTGGATCCGGGACAGCCTCGAGGGGGCTCCTACAATGAGCAGTTCTTC. J is TRBJ2-1 and V is TRBV5-4; 7 nucleotides align to TRBD1. The CDR3 is made up of 20 amino acids. Trimming at V came to 0 bases and at J to 0 bases, leaving 15 bases not matched to a gene. Germline V gene sequence: CDR1 SGHNT, CDR2 YYREEE (reference sequence).

The CDR3 region has the DNA TGCGCCAGCAGCCAAACCACTAGCGGGGGGGCACCTACCGGGGAGCTGTTTTTT. Translated, it gives CASSQTTSGGAPTGELFF. V and J are TRBV4-1 and TRBJ2-2; TRBD2 matches at 13 bases. V shed 2 bases and J 5 bases; nucleotides not matched to a gene: 8. The CDR3 is 18 residues long. Germline CDR1 and CDR2: MGHRA and YSYEKL.

The V call is TRBV6-4, the J call TRBJ2-1; 8 positions agree with TRBD2. The V and J ends lost 8 bases and 10 bases, in that order; junction bases with no gene match: 16. This CDR3 spans 15 amino acids. Germline CDR1 MRHNA, CDR2 SNTAGT. CDR3 amino acids: CASSSGGGHPGEQFF. CDR3 nucleotide sequence: TGTGCCAGCTCTTCGGGCGGGGGGCACCCGGGGGAGCAGTTCTTC.

Regarding this clone: Being one base from a much bigger clone, this may be a read error. The J gene is TRBJ1-5, the V gene TRBV27; 10 bases fit TRBD1. CDR3 size: 13 residues. The junction had 2 bases not matched to a gene; V was cut back by 5 bases and J by 7 bases. Germline V gives CDR1 MNHEY, CDR2 SMNVEV (reference sequence). The CDR3 nucleotides read TGTGCCAGCAGTGGGACAGGGGACCAGCCCCAGCATTTT. Translated, it gives CASSGTGDQPQHF.

The rearrangement joins TRBV7-3 to TRBJ2-3, with 8 nucleotides matching TRBD2. The CDR3 runs to 15 residues. CDR1 is SGHTA, CDR2 FQGTGA, per germline. Unmatched junction bases numbered 6, after V lost 1 base and J lost 6 bases. The CDR3 coding sequence is TGTGCCAGCAGCTTAATGGGTAGCGGGGAGGATACGCAGTATTTT. Translating it yields CASSLMGSGEDTQYF.

The chain employs TRBV29-1 and TRBJ1-1; D unresolved. The CDR3 is 11 residues long. Germline values: CDR1 SQVTM, CDR2 ANQGSEA. The germline V and J ends were trimmed by 6 bases and 6 bases, with 11 bases remaining between them. The CDR3 DNA follows: TGCAGCGTACAGCACTTTCCTGAAGCTTTCTTT. Translation gives CSVQHFPEAFF.

V is TRBV10-3 and J is TRBJ1-3, with a weak D call TRBD1 (6 bases). CDR1 and CDR2 (germline): ENHRY, SYGVKD. Trimming left V 5 bases short and J 1 base short, with 12 bases between. The CDR3 totals 15 residues. In nucleotides, the CDR3 is TGTGCCATCAGTCCGACAGGCCAGTCTGGAAACACCATATATTTT. The encoded protein is CAISPTGQSGNTIYF.

This rearrangement joins TRBV12-3 or TRBV12-4 to TRBJ2-1; no reliable D call. The CDR3 extends over 11 amino acids. Deletions cut 3 bases from V and 9 bases from J, with 6 bases between. CDR3 in amino acids: CASSFSSEQFF. The CDR3 DNA follows: TGTGCCAGCAGTTTCTCCTCTGAGCAGTTCTTC.

The genes are TRBV6-5 and TRBJ2-3, with TRBD2 matching 11 bases. With 2 bases clipped from V and 6 bases from J, the junction kept 7 bases outside the gene matches. CDR3 length: 16 amino acids. Germline CDR1 reads MNHEY; CDR2 reads SVGAGI. This CDR3 is CASSYVPSGGRDTQYF. CDR3 DNA: TGTGCCAGCAGTTACGTCCCTAGCGGGGGGCGGGATACGCAGTATTTT.

The V gene is TRBV6-6, the J gene TRBJ2-3, with D possibly TRBD2 on 6 matching bases. The V end lost 8 bases, the J end lost 2 bases, and 8 bases lay between the germline ends. The CDR3 has 12 amino acids. From germline, CDR1 is MNHNY and CDR2 SVGAGI (reference sequence). CDR3 region: CASGTLTDTQYF. In DNA, the CDR3 is TGTGCCAGCGGGACTCTCACAGATACGCAGTATTTT.

The gene calls are TRBV5-1 and TRBJ1-2; D is uncertain. V lost 1 base and J lost 0, with 10 bases in between. The CDR3 has 15 residues. Germline V lookup: CDR1 SGHRS, CDR2 YFSETQ. In DNA form, the CDR3 reads TGCGCCAGCAGCTTGACGCGGCAAGCTAACTATGGCTACACCTTC. Translation gives CASSLTRQANYGYTF.